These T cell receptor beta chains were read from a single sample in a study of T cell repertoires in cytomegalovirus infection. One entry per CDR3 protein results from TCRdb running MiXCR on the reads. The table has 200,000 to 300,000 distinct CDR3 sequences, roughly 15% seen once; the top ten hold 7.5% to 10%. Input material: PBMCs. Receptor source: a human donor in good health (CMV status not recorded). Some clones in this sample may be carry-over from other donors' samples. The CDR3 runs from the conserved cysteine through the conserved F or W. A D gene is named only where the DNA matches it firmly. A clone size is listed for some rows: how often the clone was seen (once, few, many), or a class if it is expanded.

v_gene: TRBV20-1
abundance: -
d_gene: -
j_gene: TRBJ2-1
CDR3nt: TGCAGTGCTAGAGATATCGGACTAATTTTGTACAATGAGCAGTTCTTC
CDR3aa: CSARDIGLILYNEQFF

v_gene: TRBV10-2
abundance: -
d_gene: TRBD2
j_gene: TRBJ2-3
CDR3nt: TGCGCCAGTGGGACCCCCGCGGGGGGGCCAGGAGATACGCAGTATTTT
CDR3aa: CASGTPAGGPGDTQYF

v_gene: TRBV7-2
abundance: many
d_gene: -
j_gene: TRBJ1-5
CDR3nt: TGTGCCAGCAGCTTAGGCACAGGGATCAATCAGCCCCAGCATTTT
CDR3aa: CASSLGTGINQPQHF

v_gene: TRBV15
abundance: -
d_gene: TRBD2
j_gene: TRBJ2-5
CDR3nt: TGTGCCACCAGCAGAGACTCGGGGGGGCAAGAGACCCAGTACTTC
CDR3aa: CATSRDSGGQETQYF

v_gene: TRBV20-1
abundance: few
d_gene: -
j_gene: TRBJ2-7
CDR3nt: TGCAGTGCTAGAGATAACCCAGGGACCGAGCAGTACTTC
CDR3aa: CSARDNPGTEQYF

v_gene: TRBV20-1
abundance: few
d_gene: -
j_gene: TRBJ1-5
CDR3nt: TGCAGTGCCCTAGGGGCTTATAGCAATCAGCCCCAGCATTTT
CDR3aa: CSALGAYSNQPQHF

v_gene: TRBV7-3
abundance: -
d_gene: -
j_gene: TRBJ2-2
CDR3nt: TGTGCCAGCAGCTCGGCTCCGGGACACAACACCGGGGAGCTGTTTTTT
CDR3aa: CASSSAPGHNTGELFF

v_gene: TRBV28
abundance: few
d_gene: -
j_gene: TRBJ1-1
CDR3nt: TGTGCCAGCAGTGTAAGACAGTTTTACACCTTCGAAGCTTTCTTT
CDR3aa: CASSVRQFYTFEAFF

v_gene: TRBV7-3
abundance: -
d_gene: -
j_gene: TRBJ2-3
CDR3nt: TGTGCCAGCAGCTTATTAGGAGGACAGTTGGGGGGAGATACGCAGTATTTT
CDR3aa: CASSLLGGQLGGDTQYF

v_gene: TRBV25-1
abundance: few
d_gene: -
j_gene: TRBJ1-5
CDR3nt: TGTGCCAGCAGCCTGACACCTGGTGATCAGCCCCAGCATTTT
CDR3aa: CASSLTPGDQPQHF

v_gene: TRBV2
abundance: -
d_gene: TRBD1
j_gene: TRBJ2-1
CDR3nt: TGTGCCAGCATTTCCGGGACAGGGACCTACAATGAGCAGTTCTTC
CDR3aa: CASISGTGTYNEQFF

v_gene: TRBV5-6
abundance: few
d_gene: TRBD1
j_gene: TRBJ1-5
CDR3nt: TGTGCCAGCAGCAACCAGTGGACAGGGGGTGCCGTATCGCCCCAGCATTTT
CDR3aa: CASSNQWTGGAVSPQHF

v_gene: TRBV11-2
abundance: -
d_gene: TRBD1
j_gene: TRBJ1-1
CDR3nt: TGTGCCAGCAGCCGCGGACAGGGGGCCACTGAAGCTTTCTTT
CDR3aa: CASSRGQGATEAFF

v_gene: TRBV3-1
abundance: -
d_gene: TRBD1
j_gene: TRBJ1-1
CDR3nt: TGTGCCAGCAGCCAAAAAACAGGGGGCACTGAAGCTTTCTTT
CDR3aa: CASSQKTGGTEAFF

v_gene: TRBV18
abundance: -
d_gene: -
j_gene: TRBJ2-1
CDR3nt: TGTGCCAGCTCACCTGACCTATACAATGAGCAGTTCTTC
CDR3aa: CASSPDLYNEQFF

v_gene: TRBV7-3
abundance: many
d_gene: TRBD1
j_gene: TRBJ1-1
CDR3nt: TGTGCCAGCAGCTTAGGCCCCCTCGGGACAGGGGCCACTGAAGCTTTCTTT
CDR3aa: CASSLGPLGTGATEAFF

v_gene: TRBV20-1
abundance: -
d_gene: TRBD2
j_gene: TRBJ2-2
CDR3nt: TGCAGTGCTAGAGTTATAATGCCGGGACTAGCATCCACCGGGGAGCTGTTTTTT
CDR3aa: CSARVIMPGLASTGELFF

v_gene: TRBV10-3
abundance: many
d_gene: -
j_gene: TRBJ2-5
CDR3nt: TGTGCCAGCAGGCCGACGGGGCAAGAGACCCAGTACTTC
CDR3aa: CASRPTGQETQYF

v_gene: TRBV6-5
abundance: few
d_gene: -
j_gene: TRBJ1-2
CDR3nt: TGTGCCAGCCGGGCAGGGGCGTACTATGGCTACACCTTC
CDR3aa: CASRAGAYYGYTF

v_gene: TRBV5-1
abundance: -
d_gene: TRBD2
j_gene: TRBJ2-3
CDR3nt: TGCGCCAGCAGCGGCGGACTAGCGGGCTCGTTTAGCACAGATACGCAGTATTTT
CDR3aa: CASSGGLAGSFSTDTQYF

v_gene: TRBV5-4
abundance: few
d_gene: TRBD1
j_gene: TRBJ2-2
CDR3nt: TGTGCCAGCAGCTTGTGGGGCACAGGGGTAACGGCCGGGGAGCTGTTTTTT
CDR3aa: CASSLWGTGVTAGELFF

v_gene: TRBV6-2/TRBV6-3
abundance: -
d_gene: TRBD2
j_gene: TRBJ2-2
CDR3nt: TGTGCCAGCATCGAAGGACGGGGGGGCATCACCGGGGAGCTGTTTTTT
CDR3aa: CASIEGRGGITGELFF

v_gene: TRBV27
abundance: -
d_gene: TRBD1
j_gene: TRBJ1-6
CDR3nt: TGTGCCAGCAGTTTAAGCTGGCAGGGGGCGCGTTCACCCCTCCACTTT
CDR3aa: CASSLSWQGARSPLHF

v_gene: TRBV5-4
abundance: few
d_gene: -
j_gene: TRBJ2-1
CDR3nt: TGTGCCAGCAGCTTGTCTGTTAGCCAGGATGAGCAGTTCTTC
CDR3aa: CASSLSVSQDEQFF

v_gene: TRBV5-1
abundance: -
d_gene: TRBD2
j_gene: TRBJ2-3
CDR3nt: TGCGCCAGCAGCTTGGCCGGACTAGCGGGGGGTAAAAGCACAGATACGCAGTATTTT
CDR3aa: CASSLAGLAGGKSTDTQYF

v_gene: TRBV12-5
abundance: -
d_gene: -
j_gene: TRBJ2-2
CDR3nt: TGTGCTAGTGATGCAAAGGGACCGATCACCGGGGAGCTGTTTTTT
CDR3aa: CASDAKGPITGELFF

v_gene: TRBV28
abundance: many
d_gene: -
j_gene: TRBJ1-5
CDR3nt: TGTGCCAGCAGCCTACTGGTACAGGTTGAAAATCAGCCCCAGCATTTT
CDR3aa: CASSLLVQVENQPQHF

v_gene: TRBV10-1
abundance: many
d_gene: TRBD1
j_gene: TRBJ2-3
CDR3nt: TGCGCCAGCAGGCCGGGACAGGGAGCAGATACGCAGTATTTT
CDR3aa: CASRPGQGADTQYF

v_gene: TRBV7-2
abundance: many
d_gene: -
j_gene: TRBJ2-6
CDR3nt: TGTGCCAGCAGCTCAATTACAGGGAGGTACGGGGCCAACGTCCTGACTTTC
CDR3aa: CASSSITGRYGANVLTF

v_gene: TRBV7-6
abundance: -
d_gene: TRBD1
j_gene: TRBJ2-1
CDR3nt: TGTGCCAGCAGCTGGGGGACAGGCTACAATGAGCAGTTCTTC
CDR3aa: CASSWGTGYNEQFF

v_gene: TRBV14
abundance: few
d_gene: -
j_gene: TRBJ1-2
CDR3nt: TGTGCCAGCAGCCAAGATCTACCGGGCGCCTCCTATGGCTACACCTTC
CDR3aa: CASSQDLPGASYGYTF

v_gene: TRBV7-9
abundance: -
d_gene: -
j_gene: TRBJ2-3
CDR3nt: TGTGCCAGCGGCTTCCAGGACAAGAGCACAGATACGCAGTATTTT
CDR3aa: CASGFQDKSTDTQYF

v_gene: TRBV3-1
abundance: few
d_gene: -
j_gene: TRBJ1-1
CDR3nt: TGTGCCAGCAGCCACGGGGGGACTGAAGCTTTCTTT
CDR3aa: CASSHGGTEAFF

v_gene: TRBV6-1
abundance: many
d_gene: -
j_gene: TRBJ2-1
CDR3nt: TGTGCCAGCAGGGGGGTACAGTACAATGAGCAGTTCTTC
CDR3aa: CASRGVQYNEQFF

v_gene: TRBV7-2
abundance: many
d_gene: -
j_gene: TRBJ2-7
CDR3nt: TGTGCCAGCAGCTTATCTCGGACAGCCTACGAGCAGTACTTC
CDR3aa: CASSLSRTAYEQYF

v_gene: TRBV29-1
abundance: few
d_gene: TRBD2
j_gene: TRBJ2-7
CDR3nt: TGCAGCGTTGGATTAGCGGGGGCCTACGAGCAGTACTTC
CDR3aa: CSVGLAGAYEQYF

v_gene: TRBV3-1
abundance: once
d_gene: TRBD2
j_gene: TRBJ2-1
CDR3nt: TGTGCCAGCAGCCGGCTCGGCGGGAGGAATGAGCAGTTCTTC
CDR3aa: CASSRLGGRNEQFF